The source of this TCR beta chain is a study of CD4 T cells in relation to SARS-CoV-2 and coronaviruses. Before the COVID-19 pandemic, during about 2011-2019, CD4+ T cells were taken from unexposed donors. The cells were cultured for less than twelve days before CD4+ T cells were isolated. Measured with immunoSEQ multiplex PCR; TCRdb has only the in-frame clones, and not every one. This sample has 17,000 or so clones, with 60% to 85% found just once. Germline CDR1 is LNHNV and CDR2 is YYDKDF (reference sequence). Unmatched junction bases numbered 12, after V lost 0 bases and J lost 2 bases. CDR3 length equals 18 residues. This clone was counted between two and nine times. The antigen is not known.

The V call is TRBV15, the J call TRBJ2-7; 8 bases are a match to TRBD1. Sequenced: CD4+ T cells from PBMCs, cultured in vitro. The receptor's source is a human donor in good health. This CDR3 is CATSRDRGRTGSTYEQYF. The CDR3 DNA sequence: TGTGCCACCAGCAGAGATAGAGGAAGGACAGGGTCAACCTACGAGCAGTACTTC.